This T cell receptor beta chain derives from a study of blood T cells in healthy people across ages. This clonotype was seen more than once but under ten times. Its matching antigen is unknown. Study-level points and caveats: Fewer expanded clones and more diversity marked long-lived versus aged donors. With age, beta diversity per million T cells declined roughly linearly, significantly by about 40. With donor CMV status unknown, expanded clonotype changes were possibly confounded.

Then a second PCR, running roughly 7 to 11 cycles, was carried out with a sample-barcoded 5' primer and a J-beta primer mix. One entry per CDR3 protein results from TCRdb running MiXCR on the 5' RACE reads. This sample has approximately 1,000,000 distinct CDR3 sequences, with under 55% found just once. In germline, CDR1 is MGHRA, CDR2 YSYEKL. CDR3 length equals 17 residues. V gave up 3 bases and J gave up 2 bases; unmatched junction bases: 11. The TCR originated in a woman in her fifties or sixties in good health. V is TRBV4-1 and J is TRBJ2-7; 9 bases match TRBD2. Material for sequencing was blood. DNA for the CDR3: TGCGCCAGCAGCCAGGGTTCTTTTAGCGGGAGCCCCTACGAGCAGTACTTC. Its translation: CASSQGSFSGSPYEQYF.